Each of the 31 T cell receptor beta chains below was sequenced from the same sample in a study of vaccination effects on CD4 cells after COVID-19. What these receptors recognize is not known. TCRdb keeps only in-frame clones here, not all; method: immunoSEQ multiplex PCR. The sample records roughly 56,000 clones, about 80% being singletons. Before sequencing took place, the ViraFEST assay used viral peptide pools to expand antigen-specific CD4+ T cells. The authors isolated CD4+ T cells after about eleven days of culture. It was two doses of either the BNT162b2 or mRNA-1273 vaccine that participants received. Sequencing was performed on CD4+ T cells from PBMCs cultured with HCoV-229E spike peptides, taken after COVID-19 vaccination. Source of these receptors: a human donor who received a COVID-19 vaccine.

The chain links TRBV30 to TRBJ2-3; D possibly corresponds to TRBD1 (5 bases). The CDR3 runs 14 residues. V gave up 3 bases and J gave up 6 bases, with 16 bases separating them. Germline V gives CDR1 GTSNPN, CDR2 SVGIG (reference sequence). The CDR3: CAWRLTGSRDTQYF. DNA for the CDR3: TGTGCCTGGAGACTCACAGGATCTAGGGATACGCAGTATTTT.

This clone was counted once. The V call is TRBV19, the J call TRBJ2-5, with a tentative D call TRBD1 (5 bases). The CDR3 runs 13 residues. The germline gives CDR1 LNHDA, CDR2 SQIVND (reference sequence). V lost 4 bases and J lost 5, with 11 bases in between. The CDR3, as DNA: TGTGCCAGTAGTACAGGGTTCGGGGAGACCCAGTACTTC. It translates to CASSTGFGETQYF.

This clone was counted only a few times. V usage is TRBV7-9 and J usage is TRBJ1-3, with 8 bases matching TRBD1. The CDR3 has 16 amino acids. V was clipped by 5 bases and J by 0 bases; unmatched bases: 6. Germline values: CDR1 SEHNR, CDR2 FQNEAQ (reference sequence). The CDR3 sequence is CASSPITGGSGNTIYF. The CDR3 DNA reads as TGTGCCAGCAGCCCGATCACAGGGGGCTCTGGAAACACCATATATTTT.

The chain recombines TRBV9 with TRBJ1-2, with unresolved D. This CDR3 region has 11 residues. Germline CDR1 is SGDLS and CDR2 is YYNGEE. Trimming shortened V by 4 bases and J by 6 bases, and 7 bases separated the two germline ends. The CDR3 loop reads CASSRPNGYTF. The CDR3 nucleotides read TGTGCCAGCAGCCGTCCTAATGGCTACACCTTC.

There are a few counts of this clone. The gene calls are TRBV5-6 and TRBJ1-5, with D perhaps matching TRBD1 (6 bases). Germline assignment: CDR1 SGHDT and CDR2 YYEEEE. The V end was cut by 3 bases, the J end by 1 base, with 11 bases between. The CDR3 spans 15 residues. The CDR3 bases are TGTGCCAGCAGCTCGAGGGGGGGGAGCAATCAGCCCCAGCATTTT. This sequence encodes CASSSRGGSNQPQHF.

The chain employs TRBV7-2 and TRBJ2-1; D uncertain. Trimming took 1 base from V and 7 from J, leaving 8 bases between them. The CDR3 runs to 13 residues. Germline lookup yields CDR1 SGHTA and CDR2 FQGNSA. CDR3 protein: CASSLGPINEQFF. The CDR3 nucleotides are TGTGCCAGCAGCTTAGGGCCGATTAATGAGCAGTTCTTC.

The J gene is TRBJ2-6, the V gene TRBV19; 11 nucleotides agree with TRBD1. The CDR3 covers 22 residues. J lost 0 bases, V lost 3 bases, and 16 bases had no gene match. Germline CDR1 is LNHDA and CDR2 is SQIVND (reference sequence). The CDR3 DNA is TGTGCCAGTAGTATCTACCCGGGACAGGGGGGGAAAGGTCCCTCTGGGGCCAACGTCCTGACTTTC. Protein sequence: CASSIYPGQGGKGPSGANVLTF. Using reference TRBV19 and TRBJ2-6 for the parts outside the CDR3, the full variable domain is DGGITQSPKYLFRKEGQNVTLSCEQNLNHDAMYWYRQDPGQGLRLIYYSQIVNDFQKGDIAEGYSVSREKKESFPLTVTSAQKNPTAFYLCASSIYPGQGGKGPSGANVLTFGAGSRLTVL.

V and J are TRBV19 and TRBJ1-3; D is possibly TRBD1 (6 bases). CDR1 LNHDA and CDR2 SQIVND come from the germline V gene (reference sequence). The CDR3 has 15 amino acids. Deletions cut 4 bases from V and 4 bases from J, with 14 bases between. CDR3 amino acids: CASSTLRGRGNTIYF. The DNA of the CDR3 is TGTGCCAGTAGTACACTCAGGGGCCGGGGAAACACCATATATTTT.

This clone was observed once. The chain combines TRBV5-1 with TRBJ1-4; 10 bases fit TRBD1. CDR1 is SGHRS and CDR2 is YFSETQ in the germline V gene. This CDR3 is built from 15 residues. The trim removed 4 bases at V and 8 bases at J, leaving 8 bases unmatched. CDR3 bases: TGCGCCAGCAGCACCTCCGGGACAGGGGTCGAAAAACTGTTTTTT. Protein sequence: CASSTSGTGVEKLFF. Based on the CDR3 plus reference TRBV5-1 and TRBJ1-4, the full variable domain is KAGVTQTPRYLIKTRGQQVTLSCSPISGHRSVSWYQQTPGQGLQFLFEYFSETQRNKGNFPGRFSGRQFSNSRSEMNVSTLELGDSALYLCASSTSGTGVEKLFFGSGTQLSVL.

This chain joins TRBV5-1 and TRBJ2-3; 10 bases are a match to TRBD1. V was clipped by 0 bases and J by 2 bases; unmatched bases: 3. Germline-derived CDR1 and CDR2 are SGHRS and YFSETQ. This CDR3 has 16 residues. CDR3 sequence (DNA): TGCGCCAGCAGCTTGGGGACAGGGGGACACACAGATACGCAGTATTTT. Amino acids: CASSLGTGGHTDTQYF. Full variable domain (rest looked up from reference TRBV5-1 and TRBJ2-3): KAGVTQTPRYLIKTRGQQVTLSCSPISGHRSVSWYQQTPGQGLQFLFEYFSETQRNKGNFPGRFSGRQFSNSRSEMNVSTLELGDSALYLCASSLGTGGHTDTQYFGPGTRLTVL.

V and J are TRBV6-1 and TRBJ2-3, with D hard to call. The CDR3 covers 17 residues. Per the germline V gene, CDR1 is MNHNS and CDR2 is SASEGT. V lost 0 bases and J 0 bases, leaving 13 bases between the germline ends. CDR3 in amino acids: CASSEAVGNPSTDTQYF. The CDR3 DNA sequence: TGTGCCAGCAGTGAAGCGGTGGGAAACCCTAGCACAGATACGCAGTATTTT.

The DNA of the CDR3 is TGTGCCAGCAGTCAGGGACAAAATACGCAGTATTTT. Amino acid sequence: CASSQGQNTQYF. V is TRBV6-5 and J is TRBJ2-3; D might be TRBD1 (6 bases). The V end was cut by 5 bases, the J end by 7 bases, with 10 bases between. This CDR3 contains 12 residues. From germline, CDR1 is MNHEY and CDR2 SVGAGI.

V is TRBV3-1 (or the pseudogene TRBV3-2) and J is TRBJ1-5; D ambiguous. V was clipped by 0 bases and J by 6 bases, with 6 bases between them. The germline CDR1 and CDR2 sequences are LGHDT and YNNKEL (reference sequence). The CDR3 contains 13 residues. CDR3 nucleotides: TGTGCCAGCAGCCAAGATTGGGGTCAGCCCCAGCATTTT. This translates into CASSQDWGQPQHF.

The chain employs TRBV4-3 and TRBJ1-5, with D hard to call. Trimming took off 0 bases at V and 7 bases at J, with 13 bases between the two ends. This CDR3 is 15 amino acids long. Germline CDR1 and CDR2: LGHNA and YSLEER. CDR3 in DNA: TGCGCCAGCAGCCAAGACACGATTCCCAGGCAGCCCCAGCATTTT. Protein: CASSQDTIPRQPQHF.

In this sample, this clone turned up a few times. The V call is TRBV3-1 (or the pseudogene TRBV3-2), the J call TRBJ1-6; TRBD1 matches at 11 bases. This CDR3 region has 16 residues. CDR1 is LGHDT, CDR2 YNNKEL, per germline (reference sequence). The trim removed 1 base at V and 7 bases at J, leaving 3 bases unmatched. CDR3 sequence: CASSQGGQGVNSPLHF. CDR3 DNA sequence: TGTGCCAGCAGCCAAGGGGGACAGGGGGTAAATTCACCCCTCCACTTT.

This sequence joins TRBV4-2 and TRBJ1-2; D remains ambiguous. V was clipped by 3 bases and J by 6 bases, with 5 bases between them. CDR3 length equals 11 residues. Germline CDR1 reads LGHNA; CDR2 reads YNFKEQ. The CDR3 protein is CASSQANGYTF. The CDR3 nucleotides read TGTGCCAGCAGCCAGGCAAATGGCTACACCTTC.

This clone was found once. The V and J genes are TRBV29-1 and TRBJ2-3; possible D gene TRBD2, 6 bases. Trimming pared 7 bases from V and 4 bases from J, leaving 15 bases between. Germline assignment: CDR1 SQVTM and CDR2 ANQGSEA. The CDR3 is 13 residues long. CDR3 sequence: CSGRGTISDTQYF. The CDR3 DNA is TGCAGCGGGAGGGGTACTATATCAGATACGCAGTATTTT.

Remarks on this clone: A much larger clone sits a single nucleotide away, making a read error possible. The V call is TRBV28, the J call TRBJ2-2, with TRBD1 as a possible D gene (5 bases). V was clipped by 7 bases and J by 3 bases, with 6 bases between them. CDR1 is MDHEN and CDR2 is SYDVKM in the germline V gene. The CDR3 contains 12 residues. The DNA for the CDR3 is TGTGCCAGCACCAGGGACACCGGGGAGCTGTTTTTT. It yields the protein CASTRDTGELFF.

The chain recombines TRBV28 with TRBJ1-5, with a weak D call TRBD1 (6 bases). The germline V and J ends were trimmed by 6 bases and 0 bases, with 12 bases remaining between them. The CDR3 is 15 residues long. The V gene's germline CDR1 is MDHEN and CDR2 SYDVKM. For the CDR3, the DNA is TGTGCCAGCAGGGACAGCGAATATAGCAATCAGCCCCAGCATTTT. Its protein product is CASRDSEYSNQPQHF.

CDR3 sequence: CATSDFETQYF. The CDR3 coding sequence is TGTGCCACCAGTGATTTCGAGACCCAGTACTTC. V usage is TRBV24-1 and J usage is TRBJ2-5; D not resolved. CDR3 size: 11 residues. Looked up from germline, CDR1 is KGHDR and CDR2 is SFDVKD. The ends were cut back, 1 base at V and 5 bases at J, with 1 base in the middle.

The chain has TRBV6-4 and TRBJ2-3; no definite D call. V lost 5 bases and J lost 6, with 12 bases in between. The CDR3 extends over 13 amino acids. Germline V lookup: CDR1 MRHNA, CDR2 SNTAGT. The CDR3 sequence is CASSSLNGDTQYF. CDR3 sequence (DNA): TGTGCCAGCAGTTCCCTAAATGGGGATACGCAGTATTTT.

The V call is TRBV5-1, the J call TRBJ1-1; 9 nucleotides agree with TRBD1. V lost 5 bases to trimming and J lost 5 bases; unmatched junction nucleotides: 10. The CDR3 has 15 amino acids. Per germline, CDR1 SGHRS and CDR2 YFSETQ. The CDR3 DNA follows: TGCGCCAGCAGGCCCCCGGGACAGGGCGGGACTGAAGCTTTCTTT. Encoded protein: CASRPPGQGGTEAFF.

This clone has a handful of counts. V usage is TRBV7-9 and J usage is TRBJ1-4; a possible D gene is TRBD1 (5 bases). Germline V lookup: CDR1 SEHNR, CDR2 FQNEAQ (reference sequence). The length of the CDR3 is 15 residues. The ends were cut back, 3 bases at V and 0 bases at J, with 8 bases in the middle. The CDR3 protein is CASSLDIATNEKLFF. Here the CDR3 DNA reads TGTGCCAGCAGCTTGGACATAGCAACTAATGAAAAACTGTTTTTT.

The V gene is TRBV9, the J gene TRBJ2-7, with D perhaps TRBD1 (6 bases). The CDR3 has 14 amino acids. Trimming shortened V by 4 bases and J by 5 bases, and 16 bases separated the two germline ends. Germline CDR1 SGDLS, CDR2 YYNGEE. The CDR3 nucleotides are TGTGCCAGCAGCCGCGGGCAGGGGAACAACGAGCAGTACGTC. Encoded protein: CASSRGQGNNEQYV.

This rearrangement joins TRBV19 to TRBJ2-2, with unresolved D. The V end was cut by 6 bases, the J end by 1 base, with 12 bases between. The CDR3 loop spans 15 amino acids. CDR1 LNHDA and CDR2 SQIVND come from the germline V gene (reference sequence). Here the CDR3 DNA reads TGTGCCAGTAGCCCCGAACGAGGGAACACCGGGGAGCTGTTTTTT. Protein sequence: CASSPERGNTGELFF.

The chain uses TRBV7-2 and TRBJ2-7; perhaps TRBD2 as D (6 bases). Germline values: CDR1 SGHTA, CDR2 FQGNSA. V shed 5 bases and J shed 0 bases, with 17 bases lying between them. This CDR3 contains 16 residues. The CDR3 DNA reads as TGTGCCAGCAGCCCGGGGGTGGCGGGACCCTCCTACGAGCAGTACGTC. Protein: CASSPGVAGPSYEQYV.

This rearrangement joins TRBV27 to TRBJ1-5, with D uncertain. The germline gives CDR1 MNHEY, CDR2 SMNVEV (reference sequence). This CDR3 has 14 residues. V was shortened by 6 bases and J by 3 bases, with 12 bases between the two germline ends. In nucleotides, the CDR3 is TGTGCCAGCAGAGGAATCGGTGACAATCAGCCCCAGCATTTT. The encoded protein is CASRGIGDNQPQHF.

The J gene is TRBJ2-5, the V gene TRBV6-2 or TRBV6-3; no clear D gene. This CDR3 is built from 12 residues. The ends were cut back, 4 bases at V and 5 bases at J, with 8 bases in the middle. In germline, CDR1 is MNHEY, CDR2 SVGEGT. The CDR3 loop is CASSSSIETQYF. CDR3 nucleotide sequence: TGTGCCAGCAGTTCGTCTATTGAGACCCAGTACTTC.

This chain joins TRBV18 and TRBJ2-1; no reliable D call. Germline loops: CDR1 KGHSH, CDR2 LQKENI. V lost 3 bases, J lost 0 bases, and 6 bases lay in between. The CDR3 is 14 amino acids. The DNA for the CDR3 is TGTGCCAGCTCACCGTCTTCCTCCTACAATGAGCAGTTCTTC. Amino acid sequence: CASSPSSSYNEQFF.

The J gene is TRBJ1-2, the V gene TRBV28; D unclear. V lost 2 bases, J lost 8 bases, and 15 bases lay in between. The CDR3 is 14 residues long. The germline V gene has CDR1 MDHEN and CDR2 SYDVKM. The CDR3 coding sequence is TGTGCCAGCAGTTTAATGAAGGGTCTATGGGGCTACACCTTC. Protein: CASSLMKGLWGYTF.

This clone was seen once. This sequence joins TRBV7-8 and TRBJ2-3, with D perhaps TRBD2 (5 bases). The CDR3 spans 15 residues. Looked up from germline, CDR1 is SGHVS and CDR2 is FQNEAQ. V lost 5 bases and J 2 bases, leaving 14 bases between the germline ends. The DNA of the CDR3 is TGTGCCAGCAGCCCCACGGGGTTTTTCACAGATACGCAGTATTTT. Protein sequence: CASSPTGFFTDTQYF.